This T cell receptor beta chain was captured by sequencing in a study of cytomegalovirus exposure and HLA in healthy donors. Study summary: Tens of millions of unique TCRs from HLA-typed donors made up an early data release.

13 Jbeta primers and 60 Vbeta primers were used for the PCR. Sequencing was performed with immunoSEQ multiplex PCR; in TCRdb, only in-frame clones are kept and a portion is missing. The sample holds 130,000 to 150,000 clones. Study-wide results and caveats: More clonal expansion characterized HLA-associated TCR beta chains than equally common others in a later analysis. In the analysis, some V segments, TRBV6-2 and TRBV6-3 included, were excluded as indistinguishable.

Germline V gene lookup returns CDR1 LGHNA and CDR2 YSLEER. This CDR3 comprises 15 residues. J gave up 3 bases and V 1 base, and 4 bases lay outside the gene matches. When sampled, the donors appeared nominally healthy, though they likely had unrecorded immune exposures. Details on this clone: As yet, its antigen is unknown.

The material sequenced was PBMCs. The genes are TRBV4-3 and TRBJ2-3; 7 nucleotides agree with TRBD1. The receptor was isolated from a male donor in good health and CMV-seronegative. CDR3: CASSQGTRGTDTQYF. CDR3 sequence (DNA): TGCGCCAGCAGCCAAGGTACCAGGGGGACAGATACGCAGTATTTT.